This is a list of T cell receptor beta chains from one sample in a study of regulatory T cells in long-lasting Graves disease. TCRdb itself ran the multiplex PCR reads through MiXCR, one entry per CDR3 protein. This table holds 500,000 or so distinct CDR3 sequences, 14% found once. This same sample was also part of a study on T cells in Graves' hyperthyroidism and ophthalmopathy.

Source: peripheral blood mononuclear cells (PBMCs), taken at new diagnosis, from a patient treated with antithyroid drugs. The receptors shown here come from a woman aged 45-65 years with Graves disease. Both conserved end residues are part of each CDR3.

V: TRBV4-1; J: TRBJ2-7; CDR3: CASSNGGGYEQYF
V: TRBV19; J: TRBJ2-5; CDR3: CASSIGLEGETQYF
V: TRBV28; J: TRBJ2-7; CDR3: CASSGGPSGEQYF
V: TRBV6-5; J: TRBJ2-1; CDR3: CASSYGGGAYNEQFF
V: TRBV9; J: TRBJ2-2; CDR3: CASSEPSGTGELFF
V: TRBV2; J: TRBJ2-2; CDR3: CASSELVTGELFF
V: TRBV27; J: TRBJ2-3; CDR3: CATQRGGTDTQYF
V: TRBV2; J: TRBJ2-7; CDR3: CASSGLAGLSYEQYF
V: TRBV7-6; J: TRBJ2-3; CDR3: CASSLGYGPDTQYF
V: TRBV18; J: TRBJ2-5; CDR3: CASSPRTSGQETQYF
V: TRBV5-4; J: TRBJ2-1; CDR3: CASSSLGRTYNEQFF
V: TRBV11-2; J: TRBJ1-6; CDR3: CASSLSRGGISPLHF
V: TRBV6-1; J: TRBJ2-2; CDR3: CASRDLTGDTGELFF
V: TRBV27; J: TRBJ2-1; CDR3: CASSLMATGYNEQFF
V: TRBV5-4; J: TRBJ2-7; CDR3: CASSAGQGSYEQYF
V: TRBV19; J: TRBJ2-1; CDR3: CASSIIPGLAGVNEQFF
V: TRBV28; J: TRBJ2-1; CDR3: CASSSTGVPYNEQFF
V: TRBV11-2; J: TRBJ2-7; CDR3: CASSLGAGGYEQYF
V: TRBV18; J: TRBJ1-1; CDR3: CASSRTGDTEAFF
V: TRBV7-3; J: TRBJ2-3; CDR3: CASSQTGSRSTDTQYF
V: TRBV27; J: TRBJ2-5; CDR3: CASSHNPPGGTQYF
V: TRBV30; J: TRBJ2-1; CDR3: CAWSVMAGTSGRYNEQFF
V: TRBV5-1; J: TRBJ1-2; CDR3: CASSLARGLNYGYTF
V: TRBV29-1; J: TRBJ2-5; CDR3: CSVLGQLSVQETQYF
V: TRBV14; J: TRBJ2-7; CDR3: CASSQDSAYEQYF
V: TRBV10-3; J: TRBJ1-3; CDR3: CAISQREGSYSGNTIYF
V: TRBV2; J: TRBJ1-6; CDR3: CASIISSYNSPLHF
V: TRBV5-1; J: TRBJ2-2; CDR3: CASSRDPQGPSNTGELFF